The following is a TCR beta chain sequence with its context. The data derive from a study of blood T cell repertoires in COVID-19. Study overall: COVID-19 samples from acute and convalescent phases originated in the United States, Italy and Spain. T cells, B-cell-depleted T cells, or PBMCs provided the cDNA or gDNA that served as material.

V lost 3 bases and J 9 bases, leaving 16 bases between the germline ends. This CDR3 region has 14 residues. CDR1 is MNHEY, CDR2 SMNVEV, per germline (reference sequence). Original handling: It was from reference gene primer amplification that nucleated cell counts were estimated. Clones were sequenced by immunoSEQ multiplex PCR, and TCRdb holds only the in-frame ones, with some missing. The V and J calls and the clone size are those of that table, but D and trimming were determined from the DNA. The table has about 13,000 clones, 78% seen once; the top ten hold 34%. This sequence joins TRBV27 and TRBJ2-3; D call uncertain. The sample consisted of peripheral blood. The clonotype originates from a human donor in a cohort sampled during active COVID-19. This chain's CDR3 is CASSFRINHSTQYF. CDR3 nucleotide sequence: TGTGCCAGCAGTTTTCGGATAAATCACAGCACGCAGTATTTT.